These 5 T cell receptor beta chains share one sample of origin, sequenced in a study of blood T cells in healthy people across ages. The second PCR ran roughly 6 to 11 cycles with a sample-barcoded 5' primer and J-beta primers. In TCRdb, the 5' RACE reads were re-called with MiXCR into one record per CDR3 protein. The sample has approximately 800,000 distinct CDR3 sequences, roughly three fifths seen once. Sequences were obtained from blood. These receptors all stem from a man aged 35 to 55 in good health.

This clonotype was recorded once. In DNA, the CDR3 is TGTGCCAGCAGGCCCGACGGAAGATCCTTCTATGGCTACACCTTC. Its translation: CASRPDGRSFYGYTF. The chain uses TRBV12-3 or TRBV12-4 and TRBJ1-2; D gene uncertain. V lost 6 bases and J 4 bases, leaving 18 bases between the germline ends. The CDR3 has 15 residues.

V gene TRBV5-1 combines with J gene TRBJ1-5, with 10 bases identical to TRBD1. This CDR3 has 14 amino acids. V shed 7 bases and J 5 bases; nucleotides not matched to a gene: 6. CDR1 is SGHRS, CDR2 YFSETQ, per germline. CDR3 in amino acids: CASGSGTGDQPQHF. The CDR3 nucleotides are TGCGCCAGCGGCTCGGGGACAGGGGATCAGCCCCAGCATTTT.

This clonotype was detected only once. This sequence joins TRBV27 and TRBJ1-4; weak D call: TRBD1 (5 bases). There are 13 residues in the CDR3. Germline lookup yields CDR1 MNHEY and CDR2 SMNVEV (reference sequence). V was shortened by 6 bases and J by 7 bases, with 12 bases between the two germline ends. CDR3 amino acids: CASRPSRGEKLFF. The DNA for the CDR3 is TGTGCCAGCAGGCCATCGAGGGGTGAAAAACTGTTTTTT.

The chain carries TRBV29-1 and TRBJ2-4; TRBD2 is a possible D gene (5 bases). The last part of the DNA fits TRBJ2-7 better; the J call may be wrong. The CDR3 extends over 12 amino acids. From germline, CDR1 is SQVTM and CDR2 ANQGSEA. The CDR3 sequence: CSPVGPGDEQYF. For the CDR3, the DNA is TGCAGCCCTGTCGGCCCCGGGGACGAGCAGTACTTC.

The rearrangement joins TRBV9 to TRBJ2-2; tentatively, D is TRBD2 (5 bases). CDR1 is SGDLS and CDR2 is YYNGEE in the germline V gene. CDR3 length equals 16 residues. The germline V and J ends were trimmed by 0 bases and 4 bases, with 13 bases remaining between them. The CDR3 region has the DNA TGTGCCAGCAGCGTAGGTCCGGGGATTAGCACCGGGGAGCTGTTTTTT. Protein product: CASSVGPGISTGELFF.